These T cell receptor beta chains were read from a single sample in a study of blood T cell repertoires in COVID-19. The protocol was immunoSEQ multiplex PCR, while the TCRdb copy is restricted to in-frame clones and leaves out a portion. The sample gives about 210,000 clones, 75% to 90% of which show up once; approximately 0.69% is in the top ten. The sample was peripheral blood. Every receptor here comes from a man aged 35 to 55 with acute or convalescent COVID-19. The CDR3 runs from the conserved cysteine through the conserved F or W. A D gene is named only where the DNA matches it firmly. Clone size appears in some rows only: once, few, many, or a class for an expanded clone.

>TRBV21-1|.|TRBJ2-1|.
CASPGRDRDLRTYNEQFF
TGTGCCAGCCCGGGCCGGGACAGGGACCTAAGGACCTACAATGAGCAGTTCTTC
>TRBV14|TRBD2|TRBJ2-3|.
CASSPLPELAGVGDTQYF
TGTGCCAGCAGCCCCCTCCCGGAACTAGCGGGAGTCGGAGATACGCAGTATTTT
>TRBV5-8|TRBD1|TRBJ2-3|.
CASSPRTGYTDTQYF
TGTGCCAGCAGCCCAAGGACAGGGTACACAGATACGCAGTATTTT
>TRBV5-6|.|TRBJ1-2|once
CASSLSGGWGYTF
TGTGCCAGCAGCTTGTCGGGTGGATGGGGCTACACCTTC
>TRBV5-1|TRBD2|TRBJ2-2|.
CASSLVTSGNTGELFF
TGCGCCAGCAGCTTAGTGACTAGCGGTAACACCGGGGAGCTGTTTTTT
>TRBV15|.|TRBJ1-6|once
CATKWRDTSPLHF
TGTGCCACCAAGTGGAGGGATACTTCACCCCTCCACTTT
>TRBV9|.|TRBJ1-1|.
CASSVVPGTGEAFF
TGTGCCAGCAGCGTAGTCCCGGGAACAGGGGAAGCTTTCTTT
>TRBV6-5|.|TRBJ1-4|.
CASSRMDSQKLFF
TGTGCCAGCAGTAGAATGGACAGTCAAAAACTGTTTTTT
>TRBV18|.|TRBJ1-4|.
CASTQGLNEKLFF
TGTGCCAGCACACAGGGACTTAATGAAAAACTGTTTTTT
>TRBV30|.|TRBJ2-5|.
CAWSKGVQETQYF
TGTGCCTGGAGTAAGGGGGTCCAAGAGACCCAGTACTTC
>TRBV6-6|.|TRBJ1-5|.
CASSHLMLVTLSNQPQHF
TGTGCCAGCAGTCACCTGATGTTAGTAACTCTTAGCAATCAGCCCCAGCATTTT
>TRBV4-1|.|TRBJ2-3|.
CASSQEQGLITDTQYF
TGCGCCAGCAGCCAAGAACAGGGTTTGATCACAGATACGCAGTATTTT
>TRBV7-9|TRBD2|TRBJ2-6|once
CASSRGESGANVLTF
TGTGCCAGCAGCCGGGGGGAGTCTGGGGCCAACGTCCTGACTTTC
>TRBV7-8|.|TRBJ2-7|.
CASSLGARTTLLYQYF
TGTGCCAGCAGCTTAGGGGCCAGAACCACCTTGCTCTACCAGTACTTC
>TRBV6-4|.|TRBJ2-3|.
CASSAYPTDITDTQYF
TGTGCCAGCAGTGCCTATCCGACCGACATCACAGATACGCAGTATTTT
>TRBV5-4|.|TRBJ2-5|.
CASSPSGGSKETQYF
TGTGCCAGCAGCCCTTCCGGCGGTTCTAAAGAGACCCAGTACTTC
>TRBV24-1|TRBD1|TRBJ1-3|few
CATSDLDRDTIYF
TGTGCCACCAGTGATTTGGACAGGGACACCATATATTTT
>TRBV9|TRBD2|TRBJ2-7|.
CASSPGLAGHDGQYF
TGTGCCAGCAGCCCCGGACTAGCGGGACATGACGGGCAGTACTTC
>TRBV3-1/TRBV3-2|.|TRBJ1-2|.
CASSITGFFDGYTF
TGTGCCAGCAGTATTACAGGGTTCTTCGATGGCTACACCTTC
>TRBV3-1/TRBV3-2|TRBD2|TRBJ2-1|.
CASSQVGGLASEQFF
TGTGCCAGCAGCCAAGTTGGGGGACTAGCTAGTGAGCAGTTCTTC
>TRBV2|TRBD2|TRBJ2-7|few
CASYPSGTSGSYEQYF
TGTGCCAGCTACCCTTCTGGGACTAGCGGTTCCTACGAGCAGTACTTC
>TRBV4-1|.|TRBJ2-1|.
CASSQNGLAAGEQFF
TGCGCCAGCAGCCAAAATGGGCTAGCAGCGGGTGAGCAGTTCTTC
>TRBV3-1/TRBV3-2|.|TRBJ2-1|.
CASSQIRGPYNEQFF
TGTGCCAGCAGCCAAATAAGGGGCCCCTACAATGAGCAGTTCTTC
>TRBV7-2|TRBD1|TRBJ1-6|.
CASRTGFDSPLHF
TGTGCCAGCCGGACAGGGTTCGATTCACCCCTCCACTTT
>TRBV19|TRBD1|TRBJ1-2|few
CASSDGQGNYGYTF
TGTGCCAGTAGTGACGGACAGGGGAACTATGGCTACACCTTC
>TRBV4-1|TRBD1|TRBJ2-1|.
CASSGDSNEQFF
TGCGCCAGCAGCGGGGACAGCAATGAGCAGTTCTTC
>TRBV27|.|TRBJ1-5|.
CASSFRGVNQPQHF
TGTGCCAGCAGTTTCAGGGGAGTGAATCAGCCCCAGCATTTT
>TRBV7-2|.|TRBJ1-2|.
CASRTVSNYGYTF
TGTGCCAGCAGGACAGTTTCTAACTATGGCTACACCTTC
>TRBV18|TRBD1|TRBJ2-1|.
CASSPSPTGAPGEQFF
TGTGCCAGCTCACCCAGCCCCACAGGGGCACCAGGGGAGCAGTTCTTC
>TRBV7-6|TRBD1|TRBJ1-2|once
CASRPRDSGGYTF
TGTGCCAGCAGACCCCGGGACAGCGGGGGCTACACCTTC
>TRBV4-1|TRBD1|TRBJ1-6|once
CASSPKFSGQGALSPLHF
TGCGCCAGCAGCCCAAAGTTCAGCGGACAGGGGGCCTTGTCACCCCTCCACTTT
>TRBV20-1|.|TRBJ2-7|.
CSASSGEQYF
TGCAGTGCTAGTAGCGGCGAGCAGTACTTC
>TRBV4-3|TRBD1|TRBJ1-2|.
CASSHKLGQGKGYTF
TGCGCCAGCAGCCACAAGCTGGGACAGGGCAAAGGCTACACCTTC
>TRBV7-9|.|TRBJ1-2|.
CASSFSTVNYGYTF
TGTGCCAGCAGCTTTAGTACCGTCAACTATGGCTACACCTTC
>TRBV2|TRBD1|TRBJ1-5|.
CASSGQGGHQPQHF
TGTGCCAGCAGCGGACAGGGAGGCCATCAGCCCCAGCATTTT
>TRBV3-1/TRBV3-2|.|TRBJ1-1|.
CASSQEGGALNTEAFF
TGTGCCAGCAGCCAAGAAGGAGGGGCGTTGAACACTGAAGCTTTCTTT
>TRBV7-9|TRBD1|TRBJ2-2|.
CASNNPGQGSTGELFF
TGTGCCAGCAACAACCCGGGACAGGGGTCTACCGGGGAGCTGTTTTTT
>TRBV4-2|.|TRBJ1-5|.
CASSQDGRSNQPQHF
TGTGCCAGCAGCCAAGATGGTAGATCCAATCAGCCCCAGCATTTT
>TRBV28|TRBD1|TRBJ2-7|.
CASSLVGGDFYEQYF
TGTGCCAGCAGTTTGGTAGGGGGCGACTTCTACGAGCAGTACTTC
>TRBV20-1|.|TRBJ2-1|.
CSASLAPPRNEQFF
TGCAGTGCTAGTCTAGCTCCACCCCGGAATGAGCAGTTCTTC